The 14 T cell receptor beta chains listed next were all sequenced from one sample in a study of T cells in Graves' hyperthyroidism and ophthalmopathy. Researchers amplified the TCR beta CDR3 regions from RNA transcripts. First-round RT-PCR targeting the TCR CDR3 was performed with the HTBI primer set. TCRdb re-derived calls from the multiplex PCR reads in MiXCR, one entry per CDR3 protein. Among around 580,000 distinct CDR3 sequences listed, around 45% were seen once. Sequencing input: peripheral blood or thyroid tissue (not recorded which). These receptors all stem from a woman in her late teens or twenties with Graves' hyperthyroidism.

This clonotype was picked up many times. This sequence joins TRBV15 and TRBJ1-5; D is unresolved. The CDR3 has 14 amino acids. CDR1 and CDR2 (germline): LNHNV, YYDKDF (reference sequence). Trimming removed 0 bases at V and 6 bases at J, with 9 bases between. CDR3 protein: CATSRDVGSQPQHF. The CDR3 DNA reads TGTGCCACCAGCAGAGATGTGGGGTCTCAGCCCCAGCATTTT.

This clonotype has ten or more counts. The chain carries TRBV20-1 and TRBJ1-6; the D is unclear. The ends were cut back, 2 bases at V and 10 bases at J, with 12 bases in the middle. The CDR3 spans 13 residues. Germline V gene data show CDR1 as DFQATT and CDR2 as SNEGSKA (reference sequence). The CDR3 reads CSARSLGESPLHF. CDR3 nucleotide sequence: TGCAGTGCTAGATCGCTCGGGGAGTCACCCCTCCACTTT.

This clonotype was counted many times. The DNA of the CDR3 is TGTGCCAGCAAACTTCCGGGCACTGAAGCTTTCTTT. The encoded protein is CASKLPGTEAFF. This rearrangement joins TRBV12-3 or TRBV12-4 to TRBJ1-1; D remains unclear. Trimming removed 7 bases from V and 4 bases from J, with 10 bases in between. The CDR3 covers 12 residues.

This clonotype was recorded only once. The gene calls are TRBV12-3 or TRBV12-4 and TRBJ2-7, with D possibly being TRBD1 or TRBD2 (6 bases each). This CDR3 region has 13 residues. Trimming stripped 7 bases from V and 10 bases from J, with 20 bases between. The CDR3 reads CASTIGGNQPQYF. The CDR3 DNA sequence: TGTGCCAGCACCATCGGGGGCAATCAGCCCCAGTACTTC.

This clonotype was seen at least ten times. The chain combines TRBV20-1 with TRBJ2-7; D may be TRBD2 (6 bases). Germline CDR1 reads DFQATT; CDR2 reads SNEGSKA (reference sequence). V lost 3 bases and J lost 2, with 11 bases in between. There are 13 residues in the CDR3. The CDR3 nucleotides are TGCAGTGCTAGTTTGGCGGGACCCTACGAGCAGTACTTC. Protein: CSASLAGPYEQYF.

This CDR3 is CASSSGLAGETEAFF. As DNA, the CDR3 is TGTGCCAGCAGCTCGGGGCTAGCGGGGGAGACTGAAGCTTTCTTT. The V call is TRBV6-5, the J call TRBJ1-1, with D possibly being TRBD1 (5 bases). V was pared by 6 bases and J by 5 bases, with 19 bases between. There are 15 residues in the CDR3. Germline CDR1 is MNHEY and CDR2 is SVGAGI.

The rearrangement joins TRBV19 to TRBJ1-2; perhaps TRBD1 as D (6 bases). Trimming took 4 bases from V and 3 from J, leaving 15 bases between them. CDR1 is LNHDA, CDR2 SQIVND, per germline (reference sequence). The CDR3 length is 15 residues. The CDR3 is CASSNSAGADYGYTF. The CDR3, as DNA: TGTGCCAGTAGTAATTCAGCAGGGGCCGACTATGGCTACACCTTC.

V and J are TRBV29-1 and TRBJ2-5; D ambiguous. Germline values: CDR1 SQVTM, CDR2 ANQGSEA. This CDR3 has 11 residues. V was trimmed by 7 bases and J by 5 bases, leaving 11 bases between them. The CDR3 region has the DNA TGCAGCGATATGAGCGCCGAGACCCAGTACTTC. This codes for CSDMSAETQYF. Full variable domain (outside the CDR3, taken from reference TRBV29-1 and TRBJ2-5): SAVISQKPSRDICQRGTSLTIQCQVDSQVTMMFWYRQQPGQSLTLIATANQGSEATYESGFVIDKFPISRPNLTFSTLTVSNMSPEDSSIYLCSDMSAETQYFGPGTRLLVL.

The genes are TRBV15 and TRBJ1-5; D not resolved. This CDR3 region has 17 residues. Germline V gene sequence: CDR1 LNHNV, CDR2 YYDKDF (reference sequence). With 0 bases removed from V and 0 bases from J, the gap between germline ends came to 12 bases. DNA for the CDR3: TGTGCCACCAGCAGAGATCCGACCGGGGATAGCAATCAGCCCCAGCATTTT. Translation gives CATSRDPTGDSNQPQHF.

At least ten counts were recorded for this clonotype. The V call is TRBV7-9, the J call TRBJ1-1; weak D call: TRBD1 (5 bases). This CDR3 contains 16 residues. V was cut by 5 bases and J by 0 bases, with 16 bases left in between. Germline CDR1 SEHNR, CDR2 FQNEAQ (reference sequence). Written as DNA, the CDR3 is TGTGCCAGCAGCGCGAGTGTCAGGGTGATGAACACTGAAGCTTTCTTT. As protein: CASSASVRVMNTEAFF.

The chain couples TRBV20-1 to TRBJ1-2; D remains unclear. From germline, CDR1 is DFQATT and CDR2 SNEGSKA (reference sequence). The V end was cut by 0 bases, the J end by 1 base, with 6 bases between. CDR3 size: 13 residues. The CDR3 nucleotides read TGCAGTGCTAGAGATCTCCGTAACTATGGCTACACCTTC. This encodes CSARDLRNYGYTF.

The chain carries TRBV15 and TRBJ1-1; maybe TRBD1 (6 bases). The germline V and J ends were trimmed by 0 bases and 6 bases, with 8 bases remaining between them. Germline loops: CDR1 LNHNV, CDR2 YYDKDF (reference sequence). The CDR3 runs 13 residues. The CDR3 protein is CATSRDRQAEAFF. The CDR3 coding sequence is TGTGCCACCAGCAGAGATCGACAGGCTGAAGCTTTCTTT.

Only a few counts were recorded for this clonotype. The V and J genes are TRBV19 and TRBJ1-2; tentative D call: TRBD1 (5 bases). The germline CDR1 and CDR2 sequences are LNHDA and SQIVND (reference sequence). The ends were cut back, 5 bases at V and 0 bases at J, with 16 bases in the middle. The CDR3 has 16 amino acids. CDR3 nucleotide sequence: TGTGCCAGTAGTCTTTGGGAAGGGGCCGCTAACTATGGCTACACCTTC. The encoded protein is CASSLWEGAANYGYTF.

This clonotype was counted at least ten times. The genes are TRBV29-1 and TRBJ1-2, with D hard to call. V was shortened by 2 bases and J by 6 bases, with 7 bases between the two germline ends. Germline CDR1 SQVTM, CDR2 ANQGSEA. There are 11 residues in the CDR3. The CDR3 DNA reads as TGCAGCGTTGAAAGCGGGAATGGCTACACCTTC. Protein product: CSVESGNGYTF.